Each of the 24 T cell receptor beta chains below was sequenced from the same sample in a study of cytomegalovirus exposure and HLA in healthy donors. PCR amplification relied on 60 Vbeta primers (plus 13 Jbeta primers). The protocol was immunoSEQ multiplex PCR, while the TCRdb copy is restricted to in-frame clones and leaves out a portion. The table shows fewer than 200,000 clones, with approximately 76% occurring only once. The sample consisted of PBMCs. These receptors originate from a man aged 55 to 70 in good health and CMV-seronegative.

V and J are TRBV19 and TRBJ2-1; D unclear. Deletions cut 6 bases from V and 1 base from J, with 10 bases between. The CDR3 is 14 residues long. Germline lookup yields CDR1 LNHDA and CDR2 SQIVND (reference sequence). CDR3 region: CASRFALSYNEQFF. As DNA, the CDR3 is TGTGCCAGTAGATTTGCGCTATCCTACAATGAGCAGTTCTTC.

The chain links TRBV10-1 to TRBJ2-7, with a possible D match to TRBD2 (5 bases). Germline CDR1 is WNHNN and CDR2 is SYGVQD (reference sequence). Trimming took off 0 bases at V and 2 bases at J, with 11 bases between the two ends. The CDR3 extends over 15 amino acids. The CDR3, as DNA: TGCGCCAGCAGTGAGTCGTACGGGAATACCTACGAGCAGTACTTC. It codes for CASSESYGNTYEQYF.

V and J are TRBV11-2 and TRBJ1-1; D unresolved. From germline, CDR1 is SGHAT and CDR2 FQNNGV. The CDR3 length is 14 residues. V was trimmed by 4 bases and J by 1 base, leaving 10 bases between them. CDR3 loop: CASSYPPGNTEAFF. The CDR3 DNA reads TGTGCCAGCAGCTACCCCCCGGGGAACACTGAAGCTTTCTTT. The full variable domain, completed using reference TRBV11-2 and TRBJ1-1, is EAGVAQSPRYKIIEKRQSVAFWCNPISGHATLYWYQQILGQGPKLLIQFQNNGVVDDSQLPKDRFSAERLKGVDSTLKIQPAKLEDSAVYLCASSYPPGNTEAFFGQGTRLTVV.

This clone has only one observation. The chain combines TRBV9 with TRBJ2-2; 8 bases are shared with TRBD1. Trimming removed 3 bases from V and 0 bases from J; junction bases left unmatched: 1. The CDR3 spans 15 residues. Germline CDR1 and CDR2: SGDLS and YYNGEE. The CDR3 loop reads CASSEGQANTGELFF. In DNA form, the CDR3 reads TGTGCCAGCAGCGAGGGACAGGCGAACACCGGGGAGCTGTTTTTT.

This clone occurred a few times. CDR3 amino acids: CASSDRGGGGDTQYF. The CDR3 nucleotides read TGTGCCAGCAGCGATCGGGGCGGGGGGGGAGATACGCAGTATTTT. J is TRBJ2-3 and V is TRBV7-9, with 9 nucleotides matching TRBD2. This CDR3 comprises 15 residues. Germline CDR1 is SEHNR and CDR2 is FQNEAQ (reference sequence). Trimming cost V 5 bases and J 5 bases; bases outside gene matches: 8.

This chain uses TRBV30 with TRBJ2-5; D is uncertain. Germline values: CDR1 GTSNPN, CDR2 SVGIG (reference sequence). The germline V and J ends were trimmed by 0 bases and 0 bases, with 11 bases remaining between them. This CDR3 has 15 residues. CDR3 sequence reads: CAWSVTGYYQETQYF. The CDR3 DNA sequence: TGTGCCTGGAGTGTAACGGGTTATTACCAAGAGACCCAGTACTTC.

A few counts support this clone. The V gene is TRBV29-1, the J gene TRBJ2-7; D is possibly TRBD2 (6 bases). Germline loops: CDR1 SQVTM, CDR2 ANQGSEA. This CDR3 contains 15 residues. V gave up 1 base and J gave up 6 bases, with 19 bases separating them. This chain's CDR3 is CSVEGGGQGSAEQYF. Written as DNA, the CDR3 is TGCAGCGTTGAAGGAGGAGGGCAGGGAAGTGCCGAGCAGTACTTC.

This sequence joins TRBV15 and TRBJ2-3, with D perhaps matching TRBD2 (7 bases). Germline V CDR1 and CDR2: LNHNV, YYDKDF (reference sequence). V was cut by 6 bases and J by 1 base, with 14 bases left in between. This CDR3 is 15 amino acids long. In nucleotides, the CDR3 is TGTGCCACCAGGCCTTCCGGGGGGCGCACAGATACGCAGTATTTT. Its protein product is CATRPSGGRTDTQYF.

The chain couples TRBV15 to TRBJ1-2, with 9 bases fitting TRBD1. CDR3 length: 15 amino acids. CDR1 LNHNV and CDR2 YYDKDF come from the germline V gene (reference sequence). J was trimmed by 6 bases and V by 0 bases; bases with no gene match: 5. CDR3 DNA sequence: TGTGCCACCAGCAGAGATCAAGGGACAGGGAATGGCTACACCTTC. It codes for CATSRDQGTGNGYTF.

This clone turned up a few times. This chain uses TRBV20-1 with TRBJ1-2, with D hard to call. This CDR3 region has 10 residues. Germline V CDR1 and CDR2: DFQATT, SNEGSKA (reference sequence). V lost 3 bases to trimming and J lost 7 bases, with 6 bases between them. The CDR3 DNA reads TGCAGTGCTAGTGGAGTTGGCTACACCTTC. Translated: CSASGVGYTF.

The rearrangement links TRBV5-3 to TRBJ2-7; 7 positions agree with TRBD2. TRBV5-3 is an ORF, and what it does is uncertain. The length of the CDR3 is 15 residues. V lost 4 bases, J lost 0 bases, and 7 bases stayed unmatched. CDR3 in amino acids: CARSACSGPSYEQYF. In DNA form, the CDR3 reads TGTGCCAGAAGCGCCTGTAGCGGGCCCTCCTACGAGCAGTACTTC.

The chain links TRBV4-3 to TRBJ1-2; D unclear. Germline V gene lookup returns CDR1 LGHNA and CDR2 YSLEER. Trimming left V 0 bases short and J 4 bases short, with 21 bases between. The CDR3 loop spans 18 amino acids. CDR3 nucleotide sequence: TGCGCCAGCAGCCAAGATACAATCAGGCAGGCCCAAGGCTATGGCTACACCTTC. It encodes CASSQDTIRQAQGYGYTF.

This clone was counted a single time. The chain is built from TRBV28 and TRBJ2-7; 7 bases match TRBD1. Germline CDR1 reads MDHEN; CDR2 reads SYDVKM. V lost 6 bases, J lost 3 bases, and 5 bases stayed unmatched. CDR3 length: 13 amino acids. This CDR3 reads CASRSGQSYEQYF. The CDR3 region has the DNA TGTGCCAGCAGATCGGGACAGAGCTACGAGCAGTACTTC.

This chain's CDR3 is CASSQGQGTHIHYSNQPQHF. CDR3 nucleotides: TGCGCCAGCAGTCAGGGGCAGGGGACCCACATACACTATAGCAATCAGCCCCAGCATTTT. This chain connects TRBV23-1 to TRBJ1-5; D might be TRBD1 (6 bases). TRBV23-1 is sorted into the ORF group, with uncertain function. V was pared by 3 bases and J by 0 bases, with 24 bases between. CDR3 length equals 20 residues.

This clone has only a few counts. V is TRBV12-2 and J is TRBJ1-2; TRBD1 is the table's D call and was not checked against the DNA. TRBV12-2 is reported as a pseudogene. The CDR3 is made up of 13 amino acids. CDR3 nucleotides: TGTGCAAGTCGCCACATGGGGGCTGGTGGCTACACCTTC. As protein: CASRHMGAGGYTF.

For this clone: The junction does not match germline at one end; this may be a read error. The V gene is TRBV7-9, the J gene TRBJ1-2, with 10 bases identical to TRBD1. The germline V gene encodes CDR1 SEHNR and CDR2 FQNEAQ (reference sequence). CDR3 length equals 16 residues. The DNA for the CDR3 is TGTTCCAGCAGCTTAGGGTCGACAGGGGGCAACTATGGCTACACCTTC. Its protein product is CSSSLGSTGGNYGYTF.

The rearrangement joins TRBV7-6 to TRBJ2-2, with D hard to call. CDR1 is SGHVS, CDR2 FNYEAQ, per germline. This CDR3 spans 15 amino acids. V was clipped by 0 bases and J by 5 bases, with 10 bases between them. Here the CDR3 reads CASSLAAVITGELFF. As DNA, the CDR3 is TGTGCCAGCAGCTTAGCGGCCGTGATTACCGGGGAGCTGTTTTTT.

This chain links TRBV4-3 with TRBJ2-3, with D hard to call. Trimming pared 1 base from V and 0 bases from J, leaving 8 bases between. In germline, CDR1 is LGHNA, CDR2 YSLEER. CDR3 size: 15 residues. CDR3 sequence reads: CASSQGTQSTDTQYF. The CDR3 DNA is TGCGCCAGCAGCCAAGGAACTCAAAGCACAGATACGCAGTATTTT.

The chain recombines TRBV7-7 with TRBJ2-2, with 11 positions matching TRBD2. Unmatched junction bases numbered 1, after V lost 3 bases and J lost 1 base. CDR1 is SSHAT, CDR2 FNYEAQ, per germline (reference sequence). The length of the CDR3 is 16 residues. CDR3 residues: CASSFGTSGNTGELFF. Here the CDR3 DNA reads TGTGCCAGCAGCTTTGGGACTAGCGGGAACACCGGGGAGCTGTTTTTT.

The sample holds a few counts of this clone. The chain links TRBV7-9 to TRBJ2-1; D not certain. Germline CDR1 SEHNR, CDR2 FQNEAQ (reference sequence). V shed 3 bases and J shed 0 bases, with 6 bases lying between them. This CDR3 comprises 14 residues. The CDR3 spells CASSFAASYNEQFF. In DNA form, the CDR3 reads TGTGCCAGCAGCTTTGCGGCCTCCTACAATGAGCAGTTCTTC.

The CDR3 protein is CASSSDFDRAEAFF. CDR3 nucleotides: TGTGCCAGCAGTTCGGACTTCGACCGAGCTGAAGCTTTCTTT. This chain joins TRBV6-5 and TRBJ1-1; D gene uncertain. This CDR3 region has 14 residues. Germline values: CDR1 MNHEY, CDR2 SVGAGI. V was shortened by 4 bases and J by 6 bases, with 15 bases between the two germline ends.

J is TRBJ2-2 and V is TRBV28; TRBD2 is a possible D gene (6 bases). CDR1 MDHEN and CDR2 SYDVKM come from the germline V gene. V shed 5 bases and J shed 0 bases, with 10 bases lying between them. The CDR3 spans 15 residues. CDR3 in DNA: TGTGCCAGCAGTGCCTGGGACTCGAACACCGGGGAGCTGTTTTTT. It translates to CASSAWDSNTGELFF.

The chain couples TRBV6-1 to TRBJ1-1; D perhaps matches TRBD1 (6 bases). This CDR3 spans 13 amino acids. The germline V gene has CDR1 MNHNS and CDR2 SASEGT. Trimming removed 2 bases from V and 5 bases from J, with 9 bases in between. The CDR3 protein is CASSEIRGTEAFF. The CDR3 DNA is TGTGCCAGCAGTGAAATTAGGGGGACTGAAGCTTTCTTT.

The chain has TRBV27 and TRBJ1-2; a weak D match, TRBD1 (5 bases). Looked up from germline, CDR1 is MNHEY and CDR2 is SMNVEV (reference sequence). CDR3 length equals 14 residues. V gave up 3 bases and J gave up 4 bases, with 12 bases separating them. CDR3 region: CASSFSGYRYGYTF. DNA for the CDR3: TGTGCCAGCAGTTTTTCAGGGTACCGCTATGGCTACACCTTC.